There are a few counts of the clone carrying this TCR beta chain. Its matching antigen is unknown. The sample is drawn from a study of T cell repertoires in cytomegalovirus infection. The overall study: Well-studied HLA-B-restricted epitopes and recently identified HLA-C-restricted epitopes of CMV were both used in the study. It was the public TCR beta signatures that indicated both CMV infection and matching HLA type.

The ends lost 5 bases at V and 1 base at J; junction bases unmatched: 11. CDR1 and CDR2 from the germline V gene are SGHTS and YDEGEE. This CDR3 spans 17 amino acids. Using its own MiXCR run on the reads, TCRdb lists one record per CDR3 protein. The table records hundreds of thousands of distinct CDR3 sequences, around 30% of them present only once. Study results and limitations: People with CMV and the relevant HLA were identified by cumulative public TCR beta family frequency. HLA-C-restricted CMV-specific TCR beta clonotypes were dominant in the ex vivo response.

The gene calls are TRBV5-8 and TRBJ2-3, with 9 nucleotides matching TRBD1. The input for sequencing was cultured PBMCs, taken from culture after CMV antigen stimulation. This clonotype was sampled from a human donor in good health (CMV status not recorded). Some clones in this sample may be carry-over from other donors' samples. The CDR3 protein is CASSTGTGLAGTDTQYF. The CDR3 DNA reads as TGTGCCAGCAGTACCGGGACAGGGCTAGCGGGCACAGATACGCAGTATTTT.